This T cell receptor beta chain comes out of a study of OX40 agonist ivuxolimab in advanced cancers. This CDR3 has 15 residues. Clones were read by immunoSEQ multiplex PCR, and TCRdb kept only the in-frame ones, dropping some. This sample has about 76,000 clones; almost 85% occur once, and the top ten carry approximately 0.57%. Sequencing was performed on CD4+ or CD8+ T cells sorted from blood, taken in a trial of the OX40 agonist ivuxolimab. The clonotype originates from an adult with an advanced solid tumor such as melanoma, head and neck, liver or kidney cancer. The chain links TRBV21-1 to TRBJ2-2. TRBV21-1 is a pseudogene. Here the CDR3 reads CASSGPWNYTGELFF. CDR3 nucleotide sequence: TGTGCCAGCAGCGGACCTTGGAACTACACCGGGGAGCTGTTTTTT.